This T cell receptor beta chain was captured in a study of beta chain features in type 1 diabetes. A CD45RO/CCR7/CD25/CD127/CD95/CD27 panel sorted naive, central memory, regulatory and stem cell-like memory CD4+ cells. Sort purity for all populations was recorded as exceeding 98%. In germline, CDR1 is MDHEN, CDR2 SYDVKM. Trimming removed 5 bases from V and 8 bases from J; junction bases left unmatched: 11. This CDR3 has 15 residues. Reverse transcription of all isolated RNA meant that expressed TCRB transcripts were sequenced. The assay was immunoSEQ multiplex PCR, and TCRdb's table has in-frame clones only and misses some. The data hold about 930,000 clones, with about a sixth observed a single time. This clone was counted between two and nine times.

The source material was naive CD4+ T cells from blood. The clonotype comes from a woman aged 18-29 years in good health. The rearrangement joins TRBV28 to TRBJ2-1; 8 nucleotides agree with TRBD1. The CDR3 reads CASSPGGAGRDEQFF. The CDR3 bases are TGTGCCAGCAGTCCAGGGGGCGCGGGGCGCGATGAGCAGTTCTTC.